This T cell receptor (beta chain) was sequenced in a study of blood T cell repertoires in COVID-19. For the study at large: Material from acute and convalescent COVID-19 was sourced from the United States, Italy and Spain.

V trimming: 2 bases; J trimming: 0 bases; junction bases outside the gene matches: 3. Per germline, CDR1 SGHRS and CDR2 YFSETQ. This CDR3 has 15 residues. Original processing methods: Using reference gene primer amplification, nucleated cell counts were estimated. This table comes from immunoSEQ multiplex PCR, and its TCRdb copy is limited to in-frame clones, with some not included. That table gives V, J and clone size, and the DNA gave D and trimming. This repertoire shows roughly 190,000 clones, approximately 90% found once; its top ten account for about 4.2%. The TCR sequence derives from a human donor in a cohort sampled during active COVID-19. The specimen sequenced was peripheral blood. The genes are TRBV5-1 and TRBJ2-5, with 8 nucleotides matching TRBD1. CDR3 in amino acids: CASSFQTGDQETQYF. Written as DNA, the CDR3 is TGCGCCAGCAGCTTCCAGACAGGGGACCAAGAGACCCAGTACTTC. Full variable domain (remainder filled in from reference TRBV5-1 and TRBJ2-5): KAGVTQTPRYLIKTRGQQVTLSCSPISGHRSVSWYQQTPGQGLQFLFEYFSETQRNKGNFPGRFSGRQFSNSRSEMNVSTLELGDSALYLCASSFQTGDQETQYFGPGTRLLVL.